This TCR beta chain stems from a study of T cell responses to AZD1222 COVID-19 vaccine. Concerning this clone itself: The junction and the germline gene differ at one end; a read error may be behind it.

This table comes from immunoSEQ multiplex PCR, and its TCRdb copy is limited to in-frame clones, with some not included. This sample has 150,000 to 160,000 clones, with 75% to 90% found just once. This CDR3 contains 12 residues. CDR1 and CDR2 from the germline V gene are MNHEY and SVGAGI. The V call is TRBV6-5, the J call TRBJ1-2; D might be TRBD1 (5 bases). Sequenced here: peripheral blood, sampled after recovery from COVID-19. This sequence was found in an adult who had recovered from COVID-19. CDR3 sequence (DNA): TGTGCCAGCAGTTACTTTGGGGGATCATCGCTCTTC. This translates into CASSYFGGSSLF.